These 5 T cell receptor beta chains came from one sample sequenced in a study of CD8 T cells in ankylosing spondylitis. TCRdb re-analysed the 5' RACE reads in MiXCR, keeping a single row per CDR3 protein. The data hold 250,000 to 300,000 distinct CDR3 sequences, with around 18% observed a single time. Sequencing used blood, either unsorted or a sorted T cell fraction (not recorded which). The source of these receptors is a male donor with ankylosing spondylitis or in good health (not recorded which).

V and J are TRBV12-3 or TRBV12-4 and TRBJ1-4, with D tentatively TRBD1 (5 bases). This CDR3 is 15 amino acids long. V lost 1 base and J 6 bases, leaving 12 bases between the germline ends. Here the CDR3 reads CASSLGAGYYEKLFF. CDR3 DNA: TGTGCCAGCAGTTTAGGGGCAGGGTATTATGAAAAACTGTTTTTT.

This clonotype was seen only a few times. The chain uses TRBV20-1 and TRBJ2-3; D is unresolved. Trimming shortened V by 1 base and J by 6 bases, and 20 bases separated the two germline ends. The CDR3 has 16 residues. Germline V gene lookup returns CDR1 DFQATT and CDR2 SNEGSKA (reference sequence). CDR3 bases: TGCAGTGCTAGAGGTATCTCGGGCCTTCTTAAGGATACGCAGTATTTT. As protein: CSARGISGLLKDTQYF.

This clonotype showed up many times. The V gene is TRBV6-1, the J gene TRBJ2-3, with 8 bases aligning to TRBD1. Unmatched junction bases numbered 1, after V lost 5 bases and J lost 0 bases. Germline values: CDR1 MNHNS, CDR2 SASEGT. The CDR3 has 14 amino acids. The DNA of the CDR3 is TGTGCCAGCAGTACAGGGGGTAGCACAGATACGCAGTATTTT. It is translated as CASSTGGSTDTQYF.

The CDR3 loop is CASSFNRYASSYEQYV. The CDR3, as DNA: TGTGCCAGCAGCTTCAACAGGTACGCGAGCTCCTACGAGCAGTACGTC. The gene calls are TRBV7-3 and TRBJ2-7; D might be TRBD1 (5 bases). Germline V gene lookup returns CDR1 SGHTA and CDR2 FQGTGA. V gave up 3 bases and J gave up 0 bases, with 15 bases separating them. The CDR3 spans 16 residues.

CDR3 DNA sequence: TGCAGTGCGGGGGACTACGGAACCGGGGAGCTGTTTTTT. Translated, it gives CSAGDYGTGELFF. J is TRBJ2-2 and V is TRBV20-1; the match to TRBD2 covers 7 bases. The CDR3 is 13 residues long. V shed 6 bases and J 5 bases; nucleotides not matched to a gene: 6. Germline-derived CDR1 and CDR2 are DFQATT and SNEGSKA (reference sequence).